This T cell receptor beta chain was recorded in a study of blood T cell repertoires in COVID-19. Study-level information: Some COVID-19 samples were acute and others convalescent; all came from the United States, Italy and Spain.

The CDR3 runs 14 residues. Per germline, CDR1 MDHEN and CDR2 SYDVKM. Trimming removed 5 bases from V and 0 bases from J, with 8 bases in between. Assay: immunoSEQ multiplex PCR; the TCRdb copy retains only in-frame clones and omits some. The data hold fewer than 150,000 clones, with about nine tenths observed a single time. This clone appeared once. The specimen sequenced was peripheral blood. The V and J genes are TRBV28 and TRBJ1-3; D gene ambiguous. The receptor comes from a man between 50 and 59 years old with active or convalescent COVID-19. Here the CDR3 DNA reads TGTGCCAGCAGTATTTCCAGCTCTGGAAACACCATATATTTT. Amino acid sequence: CASSISSSGNTIYF.